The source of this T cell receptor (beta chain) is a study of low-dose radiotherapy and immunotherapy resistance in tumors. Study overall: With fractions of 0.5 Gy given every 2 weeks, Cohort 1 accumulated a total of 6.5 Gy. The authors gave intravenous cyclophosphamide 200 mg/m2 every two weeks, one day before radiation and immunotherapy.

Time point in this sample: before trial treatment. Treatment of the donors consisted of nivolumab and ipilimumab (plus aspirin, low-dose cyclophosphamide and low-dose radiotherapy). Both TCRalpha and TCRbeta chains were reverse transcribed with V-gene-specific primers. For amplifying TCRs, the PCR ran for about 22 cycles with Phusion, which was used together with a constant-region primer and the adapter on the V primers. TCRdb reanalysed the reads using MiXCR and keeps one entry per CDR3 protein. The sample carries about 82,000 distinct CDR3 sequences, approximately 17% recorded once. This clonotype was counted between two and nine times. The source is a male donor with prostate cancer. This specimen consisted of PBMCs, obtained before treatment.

In DNA form, the CDR3 reads TGCGCCAGCAGCCAAGACGGAACTTACACCGGGGAGCTGTTTTTT. It translates to CASSQDGTYTGELFF. The chain has TRBV4-3 and TRBJ2-2; unclear D gene. The CDR3 totals 15 residues. Germline CDR1 is LGHNA and CDR2 is YSLEER. The V gene lost 0 bases and the J gene lost 3 bases, with 8 bases spanning the gap.